The T cell receptor beta chain described here comes from a study of blood T cells in healthy people across ages (dated by TCRdb to the mid-2010s). Describing the broader study: In model experiments, template switching captured about one uniquely barcoded TCR beta cDNA molecule for every two T cells. The study measured age-related changes in TCR beta repertoire diversity using deep sequencing normalized with unique cDNA molecular identifiers. The donors were split into four age groups: young (average around 17 years), middle-aged (over 35), aged (over 55) and long-lived (82). To avoid experimental bias, donors of different ages were spread randomly across the sequencing lanes. Two additional independent replicas of 1 million unique cDNA reads from the same blood draw were analyzed for two donors (one aged 18 to 30 and one aged 80 or older). Overall study results and their limits: A strong correlation was found between observed TCR beta diversity and the percentage of naive T cells measured by flow cytometry. Because profiling used bulk unsorted PBMCs, naive and antigen-experienced compartments could not be compared conclusively. As age increased, observed TCR beta diversity per million T cells dropped in a roughly linear way, and a significant reduction was already evident by age 40. Donor CMV infection status was unknown, potentially confounding age-related changes in expanded clonotypes. Compared with the aged group, the long-lived group had more naive CD4+ T cells, fewer expanded clones and increased TCR diversity, suggesting age selection. Estimates of total diversity from one million sequenced T cells were regarded as lower bounds and underestimates.

Libraries were made using 5' RACE. Sequencing instrument: Illumina HiSeq 2500. The second PCR ran for about 6 to 12 cycles and used a J-beta primer mix along with a sample-barcoded 5' primer. A unique molecular identifier was introduced onto each TCR beta cDNA molecule by a template-switch 5' adaptor carrying 12 random nucleotides. At least 2.5 million CDR3-containing paired-end reads were obtained from each sample. First-strand cDNA synthesis was performed from all RNA using the Mint cDNA synthesis kit, with priming by a TRBC-specific oligonucleotide. Following uracil-DNA glycosylase treatment, all cDNA underwent a first 18-cycle PCR with the universal primers M1SS and BC2_uni_R. The source study handled its data this way. For normalization, 1 million high-quality reads, each with a distinct molecular identifier, were randomly selected from each sample. Instead of being binned into consensus sequences, reads with shared molecular identifiers were discarded. MiTCR, with a Q25 quality threshold and the strictest error-elimination algorithm, was used for CDR3 identification, clonotype clustering and error correction. A nonparametric unseen species model using Euler transformation provided a lower-bound estimate of total TCR beta diversity. In-frame beta chains were kept once TCRdb had trimmed the public reads at Q25 with fastp and called clones with MiXCR. Merged by CDR3 protein, the rows form single entries marked with the most common genes and DNA. The V and J calls and clone size come from TCRdb's table, not from the authors' own analysis. The table for this sample lists roughly 720,000 distinct CDR3 sequences; 53% of them were counted only once. Clones ranked in the top ten supply about 38% of the sample.

V is trimmed back by 7 bases and J by 9 bases, and the junction contains 10 bases that no gene match accounts for. Via the germline V gene, CDR1 is SNHLY and CDR2 FYNNEI. Measured from the cysteine to the phenylalanine, the CDR3 is 15 residues long. CDR3 DNA is the only sequence kept; it has 45 bases, read in frame from the first base. Concerning this clonotype itself: The antigen this receptor binds is unknown. Per-base quality was not reported, and no clone a single base away is much larger than it.

Donors were a few dozen systemically healthy Caucasian individuals from Russia aged roughly 6 to 90 years. Ten milliliters of peripheral blood were drawn from each donor into EDTA-treated Vacutainer tubes. Ficoll-Paque density-gradient centrifugation was used to isolate PBMCs, with at least 6 million per sample. Trizol reagent was used to extract total RNA from the PBMCs, yielding at least 5 micrograms per sample. Naive CD45RAhigh/CD27high T cell percentages were measured by flow cytometry on a PBMC aliquot from every donor. This receptor chain uses TRBV2 and TRBJ2-1; the central 12 bases match TRBD1. This receptor was taken from a man aged 80 or over in good health. Material for sequencing was blood. The CDR3 in this case is CASTGTGGAQGEQFF. The DNA sequence reads TGTGCCAGCACTGGGACAGGGGGCGCTCAGGGTGAGCAGTTCTTC.